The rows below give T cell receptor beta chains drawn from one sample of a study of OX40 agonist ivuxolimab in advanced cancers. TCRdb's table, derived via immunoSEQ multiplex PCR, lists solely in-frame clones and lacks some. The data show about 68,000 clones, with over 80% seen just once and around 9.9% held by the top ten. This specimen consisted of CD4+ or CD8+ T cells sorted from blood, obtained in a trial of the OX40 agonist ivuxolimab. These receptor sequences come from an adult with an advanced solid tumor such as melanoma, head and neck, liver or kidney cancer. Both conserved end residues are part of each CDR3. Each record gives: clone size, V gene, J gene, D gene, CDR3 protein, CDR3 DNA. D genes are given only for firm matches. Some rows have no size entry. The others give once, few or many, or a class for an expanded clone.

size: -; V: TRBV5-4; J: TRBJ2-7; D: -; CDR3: CASSPPGTRGAYEQYF; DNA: TGTGCCAGCAGCCCTCCCGGGACTCGAGGGGCCTACGAGCAGTACTTC
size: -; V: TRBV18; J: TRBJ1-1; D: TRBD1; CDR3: CASSQETGSTAEAFF; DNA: TGTGCCAGCTCACAAGAGACAGGGTCCACCGCTGAAGCTTTCTTT
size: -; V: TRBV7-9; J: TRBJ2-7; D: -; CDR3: CASSLRNTYEQYF; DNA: TGTGCCAGCAGCTTAAGGAATACCTACGAGCAGTACTTC
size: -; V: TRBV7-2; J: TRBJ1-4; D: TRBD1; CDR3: CASSLRPGGTNEKLFF; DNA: TGTGCCAGCAGCTTAAGACCAGGGGGGACTAATGAAAAACTGTTTTTT
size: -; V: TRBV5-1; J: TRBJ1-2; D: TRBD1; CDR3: CASRDREDYGYTF; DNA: TGCGCCAGCAGAGACAGGGAGGACTATGGCTACACCTTC
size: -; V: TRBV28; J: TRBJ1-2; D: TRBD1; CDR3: CASSDPGQAHGYTF; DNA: TGTGCCAGCAGTGACCCGGGACAGGCTCATGGCTACACCTTC
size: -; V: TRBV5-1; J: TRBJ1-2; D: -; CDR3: CASSLGGSVTSGYTF; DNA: TGCGCCAGCAGCTTGGGAGGAAGTGTTACTAGTGGCTACACCTTC
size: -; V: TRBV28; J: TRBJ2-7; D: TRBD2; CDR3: CASSSTSVAGKQYF; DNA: TGTGCCAGCAGTTCAACTTCGGTAGCGGGGAAGCAGTACTTC
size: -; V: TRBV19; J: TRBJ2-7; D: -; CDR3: CASSLARGTAYEQYF; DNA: TGTGCCAGTAGTCTTGCTCGAGGGACGGCCTACGAGCAGTACTTC
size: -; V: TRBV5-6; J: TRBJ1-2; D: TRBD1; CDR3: CASSEDRRVFEGYTF; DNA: TGTGCCAGCAGCGAGGACAGGAGGGTATTCGAGGGCTACACCTTC
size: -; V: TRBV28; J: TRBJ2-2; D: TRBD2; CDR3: CASSPAGTTNTGELFF; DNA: TGTGCCAGCAGCCCCGCCGGGACTACCAACACCGGGGAGCTGTTTTTT
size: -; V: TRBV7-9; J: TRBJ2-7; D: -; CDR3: CASSFDQYEQYF; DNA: TGTGCCAGCAGCTTCGACCAGTACGAGCAGTACTTC
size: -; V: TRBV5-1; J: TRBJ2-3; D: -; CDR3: CASSFNQGISTDTQYF; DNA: TGCGCCAGCAGCTTTAACCAGGGAATAAGCACAGATACGCAGTATTTT
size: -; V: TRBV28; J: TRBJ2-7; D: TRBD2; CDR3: CASSRGGPYEQYF; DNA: TGTGCCAGCAGCCGGGGAGGGCCCTACGAGCAGTACTTC
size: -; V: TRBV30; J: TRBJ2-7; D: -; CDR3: CAWSVPGGRDEQYF; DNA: TGTGCCTGGAGTGTACCCGGAGGACGTGACGAGCAGTACTTC
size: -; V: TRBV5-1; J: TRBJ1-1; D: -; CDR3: CASSTGSMNTEAFF; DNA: TGCGCCAGCAGCACCGGGAGTATGAACACTGAAGCTTTCTTT
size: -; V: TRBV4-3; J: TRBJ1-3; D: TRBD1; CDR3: CASSQAKTGSAGNTIYF; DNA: TGCGCCAGCAGCCAGGCCAAGACAGGGAGCGCAGGAAACACCATATATTTT
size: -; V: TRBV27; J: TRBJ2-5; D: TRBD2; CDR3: CASSPASGDQETQYF; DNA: TGTGCCAGCAGTCCTGCTAGCGGGGATCAAGAGACCCAGTACTTC
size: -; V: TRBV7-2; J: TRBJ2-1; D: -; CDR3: CATSVRYNEQFF; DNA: TGTGCCACCTCGGTTCGGTACAATGAGCAGTTCTTC
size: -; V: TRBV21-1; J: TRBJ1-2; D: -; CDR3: CASSKAGGHGYTF; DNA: TGTGCCAGCAGCAAAGCAGGGGGTCATGGCTACACCTTC
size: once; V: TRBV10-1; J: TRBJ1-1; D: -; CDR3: CATRKGKNTEAFF; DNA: TGCGCCACTCGAAAGGGGAAGAACACTGAAGCTTTCTTT
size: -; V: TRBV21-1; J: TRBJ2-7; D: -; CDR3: CASSKWDRINEQYF; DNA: TGTGCCAGCAGCAAGTGGGACAGGATCAACGAGCAGTACTTC